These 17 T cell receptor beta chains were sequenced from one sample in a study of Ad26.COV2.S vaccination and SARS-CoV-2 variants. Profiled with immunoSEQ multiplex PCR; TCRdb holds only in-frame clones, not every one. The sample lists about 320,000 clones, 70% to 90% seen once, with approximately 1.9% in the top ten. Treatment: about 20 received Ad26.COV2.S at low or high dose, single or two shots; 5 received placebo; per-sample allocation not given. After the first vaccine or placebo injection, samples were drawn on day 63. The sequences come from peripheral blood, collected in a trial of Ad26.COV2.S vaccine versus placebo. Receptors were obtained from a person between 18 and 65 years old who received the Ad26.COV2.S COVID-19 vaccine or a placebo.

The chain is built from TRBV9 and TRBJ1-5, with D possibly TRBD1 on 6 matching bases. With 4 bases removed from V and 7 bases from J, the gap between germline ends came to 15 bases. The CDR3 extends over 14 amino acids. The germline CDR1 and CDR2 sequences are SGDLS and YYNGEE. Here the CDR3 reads CASSFGGAGQPQHF. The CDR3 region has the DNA TGTGCCAGCAGCTTCGGGGGCGCCGGGCAGCCCCAGCATTTT.

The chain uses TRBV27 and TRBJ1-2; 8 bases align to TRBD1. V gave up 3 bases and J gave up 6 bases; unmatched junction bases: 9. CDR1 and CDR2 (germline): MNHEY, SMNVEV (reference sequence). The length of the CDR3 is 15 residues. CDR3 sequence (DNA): TGTGCCAGCAGTTTTAGGAGCGGCAGGGGGCATGGCTACACCTTC. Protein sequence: CASSFRSGRGHGYTF.

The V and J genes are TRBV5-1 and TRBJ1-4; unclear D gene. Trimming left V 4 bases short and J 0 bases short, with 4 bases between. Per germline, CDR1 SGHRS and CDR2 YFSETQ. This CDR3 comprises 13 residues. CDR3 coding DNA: TGCGCCAGCAGCCCCGCAACTAATGAAAAACTGTTTTTT. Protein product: CASSPATNEKLFF.

CDR3 bases: TGTGCCAGCAGTCAGGTCAGAGGAGGCACCGGGGAGCTGTTTTTT. Its protein is CASSQVRGGTGELFF. The rearrangement uses TRBV6-5 and TRBJ2-2; D possibly corresponds to TRBD2 (5 bases). This CDR3 region has 15 residues. From germline, CDR1 is MNHEY and CDR2 SVGAGI. Trimming took off 5 bases at V and 4 bases at J, with 14 bases between the two ends.

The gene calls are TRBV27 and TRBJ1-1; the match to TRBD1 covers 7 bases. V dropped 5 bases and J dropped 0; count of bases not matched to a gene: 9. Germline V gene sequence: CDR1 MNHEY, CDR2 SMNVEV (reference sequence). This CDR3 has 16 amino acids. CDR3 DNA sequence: TGTGCCAGCAGTCCCCTGGACAGGCCTTTGAACACTGAAGCTTTCTTT. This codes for CASSPLDRPLNTEAFF.

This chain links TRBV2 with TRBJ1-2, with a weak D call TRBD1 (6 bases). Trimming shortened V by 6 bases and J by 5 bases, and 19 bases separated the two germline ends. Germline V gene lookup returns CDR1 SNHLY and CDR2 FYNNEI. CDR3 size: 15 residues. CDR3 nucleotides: TGTGCCAGCAGAGGAGAACAGGGAGAGGGATATGGCTACACCTTC. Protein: CASRGEQGEGYGYTF.

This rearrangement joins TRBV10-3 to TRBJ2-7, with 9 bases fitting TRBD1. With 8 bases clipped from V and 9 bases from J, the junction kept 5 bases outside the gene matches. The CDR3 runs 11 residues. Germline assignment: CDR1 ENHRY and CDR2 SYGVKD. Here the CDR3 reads CAIGTGGGQYF. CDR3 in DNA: TGTGCCATCGGAACAGGGGGCGGGCAGTACTTC.

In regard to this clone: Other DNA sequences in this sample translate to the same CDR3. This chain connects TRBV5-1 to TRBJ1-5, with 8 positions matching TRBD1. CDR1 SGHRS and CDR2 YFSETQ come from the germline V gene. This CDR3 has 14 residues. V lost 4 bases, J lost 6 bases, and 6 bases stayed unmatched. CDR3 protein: CASSLGQGGQPQHF. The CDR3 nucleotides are TGCGCCAGCAGCCTCGGACAGGGAGGTCAGCCCCAGCATTTT.

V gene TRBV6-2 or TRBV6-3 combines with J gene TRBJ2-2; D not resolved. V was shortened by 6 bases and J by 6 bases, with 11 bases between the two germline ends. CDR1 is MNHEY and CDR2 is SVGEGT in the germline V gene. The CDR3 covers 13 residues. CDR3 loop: CASSRSRAGELFF. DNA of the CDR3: TGTGCCAGCAGCCGCAGTAGGGCCGGGGAGCTGTTTTTT.

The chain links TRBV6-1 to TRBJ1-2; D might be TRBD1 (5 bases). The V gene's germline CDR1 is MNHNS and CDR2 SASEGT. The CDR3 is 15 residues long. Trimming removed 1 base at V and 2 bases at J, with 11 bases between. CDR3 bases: TGTGCCAGCAGTGAAGGGTCGGGGGACAACTATGGCTACACCTTC. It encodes CASSEGSGDNYGYTF.

The CDR3 DNA follows: TGCGCCAGCAGCGCTCCTAACAGGGACAGGAACACTGAAGCTTTCTTT. As protein: CASSAPNRDRNTEAFF. This chain uses TRBV5-1 with TRBJ1-1, with 7 bases lining up with TRBD1. V was clipped by 4 bases and J by 1 base; unmatched bases: 10. From germline, CDR1 is SGHRS and CDR2 YFSETQ. This CDR3 is 16 amino acids long.

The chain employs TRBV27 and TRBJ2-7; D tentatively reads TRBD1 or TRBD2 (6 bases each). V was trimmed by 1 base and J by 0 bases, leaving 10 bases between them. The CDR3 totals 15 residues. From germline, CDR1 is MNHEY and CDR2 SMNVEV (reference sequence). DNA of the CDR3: TGTGCCAGCAGTTTATTGGGGGGCCCCTCCTACGAGCAGTACTTC. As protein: CASSLLGGPSYEQYF.

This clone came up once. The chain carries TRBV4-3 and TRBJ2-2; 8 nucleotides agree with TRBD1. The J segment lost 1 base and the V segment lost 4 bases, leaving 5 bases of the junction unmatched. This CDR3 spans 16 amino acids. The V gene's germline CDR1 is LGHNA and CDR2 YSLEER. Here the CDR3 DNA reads TGCGCCAGCAGCCGAGATGGACAGGGGAACACCGGGGAGCTGTTTTTT. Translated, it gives CASSRDGQGNTGELFF.

CDR3 protein: CASSQDGDGEYNEQFF. CDR3 coding DNA: TGTGCCAGCAGCCAAGATGGGGACGGGGAATACAATGAGCAGTTCTTC. The chain carries TRBV14 and TRBJ2-1; D could derive from TRBD1 or TRBD2 (5 bases each). CDR1 and CDR2 from the germline V gene are SGHDN and FVKESK. The CDR3 is made up of 16 amino acids. The V and J ends lost 0 bases and 4 bases respectively, with 13 bases between them.

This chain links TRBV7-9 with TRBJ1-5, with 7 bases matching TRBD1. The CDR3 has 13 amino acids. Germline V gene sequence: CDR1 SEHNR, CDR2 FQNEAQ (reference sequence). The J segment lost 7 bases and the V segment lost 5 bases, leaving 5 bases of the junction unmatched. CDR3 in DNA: TGTGCCAGCAGCCATGGACAGGTCCAGCCCCAGCATTTT. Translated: CASSHGQVQPQHF.

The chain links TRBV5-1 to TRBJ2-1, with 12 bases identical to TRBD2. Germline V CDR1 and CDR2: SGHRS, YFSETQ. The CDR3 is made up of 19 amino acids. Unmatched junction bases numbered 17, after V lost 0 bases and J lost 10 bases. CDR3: CASSLASGGARPALGEQFF. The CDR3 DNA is TGCGCCAGCAGCTTGGCTAGCGGGGGGGCGAGACCCGCGCTCGGCGAGCAGTTCTTC.

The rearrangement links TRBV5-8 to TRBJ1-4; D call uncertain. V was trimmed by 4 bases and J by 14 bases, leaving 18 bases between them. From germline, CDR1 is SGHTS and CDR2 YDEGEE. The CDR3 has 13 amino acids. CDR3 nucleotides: TGTGCCAGCAGCCTAACACGGAACACTAAGCTGTTTTTT. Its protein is CASSLTRNTKLFF.